Listed here are 23 T cell receptor beta chains from one sample, sequenced in a study of blood T cells in healthy people across ages. Primers used in a second PCR of roughly 6 to 12 cycles were a sample-barcoded 5' primer and a J-beta primer mix. TCRdb ran MiXCR on the 5' RACE reads and lists one entry per CDR3 protein. Among around 900,000 distinct CDR3 sequences listed, less than 35% were seen once. Sequenced: blood. These receptors all stem from a woman aged 80 or over in good health.

At least ten counts were recorded for this clonotype. In nucleotides, the CDR3 is TGTGCCAGCAGTTACTCTGGCGGGGGGCCCAGCACAGATACGCAGTATTTT. Its protein is CASSYSGGGPSTDTQYF. The chain combines TRBV6-6 with TRBJ2-3; 8 positions match TRBD2. J was trimmed by 0 bases and V by 0 bases; bases with no gene match: 5. CDR3 length equals 17 residues. The germline V gene has CDR1 MNHNY and CDR2 SVGAGI (reference sequence).

Turning to this clonotype: A much more abundant neighbour one base away suggests this may be a read error. The chain joins TRBV20-1 to TRBJ1-2; 8 bases agree with TRBD1. Germline V gives CDR1 DFQATT, CDR2 SNEGSKA (reference sequence). CDR3 length: 15 amino acids. The CDR3, as DNA: TGCAGTGCTGGGCAGACAGGGGCGAAGGGTCATGGCCACACCTTC. It translates to CSAGQTGAKGHGHTF.

The table lists this clonotype with many counts. The genes are TRBV20-1 and TRBJ1-2, with 9 bases matching TRBD1. The germline gives CDR1 DFQATT, CDR2 SNEGSKA (reference sequence). The CDR3 length is 12 residues. The V segment lost 5 bases and the J segment 6 bases; nucleotides outside the gene matches: 4. The CDR3 loop is CSAYRGHDGYTF. The CDR3 DNA reads TGCAGTGCTTACAGGGGGCATGATGGCTACACCTTC.

This clonotype was detected ten times or more. The chain is built from TRBV27 and TRBJ2-5; TRBD2 aligns across 10 bases. The V gene end was trimmed by 4 bases and the J gene end by 2 bases; junction bases not matched to a gene: 7. The CDR3 covers 16 residues. Germline assignment: CDR1 MNHEY and CDR2 SMNVEV (reference sequence). In DNA, the CDR3 is TGTGCCAGCAGTTATTCAGGGACTAGCGTACAAGAGACCCAGTACTTC. Protein: CASSYSGTSVQETQYF.

This clonotype was seen many times. The J gene is TRBJ1-2, the V gene TRBV5-1; no clear D gene. The CDR3 is made up of 16 amino acids. The V end lost 0 bases, the J end lost 5 bases, and 17 bases lay between the germline ends. The germline V gene encodes CDR1 SGHRS and CDR2 YFSETQ. Here the CDR3 reads CASSLGGGNTLYGYTF. Written as DNA, the CDR3 is TGCGCCAGCAGCTTGGGTGGCGGGAACACTTTATATGGCTACACCTTC.

The CDR3 DNA follows: TGCAGCGTTACCGATCCGCAGAGGAGTGAAGCTTTCTTT. Translated: CSVTDPQRSEAFF. This sequence joins TRBV29-1 and TRBJ1-1; no firm D call. V dropped 5 bases and J dropped 7 bases, with 17 bases sitting between them. Germline CDR1 SQVTM, CDR2 ANQGSEA. CDR3 size: 13 residues. The full variable domain, its missing parts supplied by reference TRBV29-1 and TRBJ1-1, is SAVISQKPSRDICQRGTSLTIQCQVDSQVTMMFWYRQQPGQSLTLIATANQGSEATYESGFVIDKFPISRPNLTFSTLTVSNMSPEDSSIYLCSVTDPQRSEAFFGQGTRLTVV.

The chain employs TRBV4-2 and TRBJ2-7, with 9 bases aligning to TRBD2. Germline trimming cut 0 bases from V and 2 bases from J; bases unmatched to any gene: 5. Looked up from germline, CDR1 is LGHNA and CDR2 is YNFKEQ. This CDR3 has 16 amino acids. In nucleotides, the CDR3 is TGTGCCAGCAGCCAAGATTGGGGGACTAGCCCCTACGAGCAGTACTTC. Its protein is CASSQDWGTSPYEQYF.

This clonotype was observed a handful of times. The chain is built from TRBV29-1 and TRBJ2-7; the D is unclear. CDR1 is SQVTM, CDR2 ANQGSEA, per germline. V lost 3 bases and J 0 bases, leaving 9 bases between the germline ends. The CDR3 spans 13 residues. In nucleotides, the CDR3 is TGCAGCGTTGACTTGGGCGGCTCCTACGAGCAGTACTTC. Its protein is CSVDLGGSYEQYF.

Remarks on this clonotype: A much larger clonotype is one base distant, so this may be a read error. V is TRBV4-3 and J is TRBJ2-1; D remains ambiguous. Germline CDR1 LGHNA, CDR2 YSLEER. This CDR3 comprises 13 residues. The CDR3 is CASNQDLRERQFF. DNA for the CDR3: TGCGCCAGCAACCAAGATCTGAGAGAAAGGCAGTTCTTC.

This clonotype was picked up a small number of times. The chain carries TRBV20-1 and TRBJ1-1, with a tentative D call TRBD1 (6 bases). V lost 4 bases and J lost 6, with 12 bases in between. Germline CDR1 and CDR2: DFQATT and SNEGSKA (reference sequence). This CDR3 spans 12 amino acids. The CDR3 loop is CSAKQGFPEAFF. The CDR3 DNA sequence: TGCAGTGCTAAACAGGGTTTCCCTGAAGCTTTCTTT.

This clonotype was recorded a few times. V is TRBV25-1 and J is TRBJ2-2; 8 nucleotides agree with TRBD1. The CDR3 covers 15 residues. Trimming at V came to 6 bases and at J to 4 bases, leaving 7 bases not matched to a gene. Germline V gene sequence: CDR1 MGHDK, CDR2 SYGVNS. The CDR3 coding sequence is TGTGCCAGCAGGCCGACAGGGGCCCTCACCGGGGAGCTGTTTTTT. It specifies CASRPTGALTGELFF.

V and J are TRBV29-1 and TRBJ2-2, with no clear D. Between the trimmed V and J ends, which lost 4 bases and 4 bases, there was a span of 7 bases. The CDR3 runs 12 residues. From germline, CDR1 is SQVTM and CDR2 ANQGSEA. The CDR3 DNA reads as TGCAGCGTTGGGCCCTCCACCGGGGAGCTGTTTTTT. This codes for CSVGPSTGELFF.

V is TRBV7-9 and J is TRBJ1-2; 12 bases are a match to TRBD1. Trimming cost V 3 bases and J 2 bases; bases outside gene matches: 7. This CDR3 is built from 17 residues. Germline CDR1 is SEHNR and CDR2 is FQNEAQ (reference sequence). The CDR3 DNA follows: TGTGCCAGCAGCTTGGGACAGGGGGCTACAGACAACTATGGCTACACCTTC. It encodes CASSLGQGATDNYGYTF.

The J gene is TRBJ1-5, the V gene TRBV27, with a tentative D call TRBD1 (6 bases). Germline CDR1 and CDR2: MNHEY and SMNVEV (reference sequence). The V end lost 4 bases, the J end lost 0 bases, and 13 bases lay between the germline ends. There are 16 residues in the CDR3. The CDR3 DNA reads TGTGCCAGCAGTTCTACTGGACAGTATAGCAATCAGCCCCAGCATTTT. Protein: CASSSTGQYSNQPQHF.

This clonotype occurred many times. The CDR3 nucleotides read TGTGCCAGCAGTTACTCGAGACAGGAGCTTTCTGCGGAGCAGTACTTC. This codes for CASSYSRQELSAEQYF. V gene TRBV6-5 combines with J gene TRBJ2-5; the D gene is possibly TRBD1 (6 bases). The CDR3 runs to 16 residues. Germline loops: CDR1 MNHEY, CDR2 SVGAGI. Trimming removed 0 bases from V and 11 bases from J, with 22 bases in between.

The chain links TRBV12-3 or TRBV12-4 to TRBJ1-2, with D perhaps TRBD1 (5 bases). The CDR3 loop spans 15 amino acids. The V gene lost 4 bases and the J gene lost 4 bases, with 16 bases spanning the gap. The CDR3 is CASSSLGRVVYGYTF. In nucleotides, the CDR3 is TGTGCCAGCAGTTCCTTGGGCAGGGTGGTCTATGGCTACACCTTC.

The V and J genes are TRBV6-2 or TRBV6-3 and TRBJ1-5, with TRBD1 matching over 9 bases. CDR1 and CDR2 from the germline V gene are MNHEY and SVGEGT. V lost 5 bases to trimming and J lost 9 bases; unmatched junction nucleotides: 11. The CDR3 contains 15 residues. The CDR3 spells CASSRGRDREAPQHF. CDR3 DNA: TGTGCCAGCAGTAGGGGTCGGGACAGGGAGGCGCCCCAGCATTTT.

This clonotype has just one count. Since a much larger clone is just one base distant, this may be a read error. The J gene is TRBJ1-2, the V gene TRBV28; 7 bases are a match to TRBD1. Germline assignment: CDR1 MDHEN and CDR2 SYDVKM. This CDR3 has 14 amino acids. CDR3 DNA sequence: TGTACCAGCCTAAGGGACAGAATTAACTATGGCTACACCTTC. This codes for CTSLRDRINYGYTF.

As for this clonotype: This clone may be a read error of a much larger clone one base away. This sequence joins TRBV10-1 and TRBJ2-6; no firm D call. Germline V CDR1 and CDR2: WNHNN, SYGVQD (reference sequence). The CDR3 consists of 13 residues. The CDR3 DNA follows: TGCGCCAGCAGGGAGTCCTATGCCAACGTCCTGACTTTC. It yields the protein CASRESYANVLTF.

This clonotype was detected many times. The chain links TRBV7-7 to TRBJ2-5; D is uncertain. Germline values: CDR1 SSHAT, CDR2 FNYEAQ (reference sequence). Trimming left V 1 base short and J 2 bases short, with 5 bases between. The CDR3 consists of 13 residues. CDR3 nucleotides: TGTGCCAGCAGCTTAGAGGTTCAAGAGACCCAGTACTTC. As protein: CASSLEVQETQYF.

The genes are TRBV28 and TRBJ1-2, with unresolved D. CDR3 length: 15 amino acids. Germline values: CDR1 MDHEN, CDR2 SYDVKM. The V gene lost 6 bases and the J gene lost 0 bases, with 14 bases spanning the gap. Here the CDR3 DNA reads TGTGCCAGCAGCCGCAGTCACTTATCTAACTATGGCTACACCTTC. The encoded protein is CASSRSHLSNYGYTF.

With regard to this clonotype: With a much larger clone just one base away, this may be a read error. The chain uses TRBV4-3 and TRBJ2-1; unclear D gene. The J call is doubtful: the DNA matches TRBJ2-7 better. The CDR3 runs 15 residues. The germline V gene has CDR1 LGHNA and CDR2 YSLEER. CDR3 nucleotides: TGCGCCAGCAGCCAAGAGCATACCTCCTACAATGAGCAGTACTTC. Its translation: CASSQEHTSYNEQYF.

This clonotype was counted ten times or more. This chain connects TRBV7-2 to TRBJ2-3, with D possibly matching TRBD1 (6 bases). CDR1 SGHTA and CDR2 FQGNSA come from the germline V gene. This CDR3 has 13 residues. V lost 3 bases and J 4 bases, leaving 8 bases between the germline ends. The CDR3 sequence is CASSLGAADTQYF. The CDR3 nucleotides are TGTGCCAGCAGCTTGGGGGCAGCAGATACGCAGTATTTT.